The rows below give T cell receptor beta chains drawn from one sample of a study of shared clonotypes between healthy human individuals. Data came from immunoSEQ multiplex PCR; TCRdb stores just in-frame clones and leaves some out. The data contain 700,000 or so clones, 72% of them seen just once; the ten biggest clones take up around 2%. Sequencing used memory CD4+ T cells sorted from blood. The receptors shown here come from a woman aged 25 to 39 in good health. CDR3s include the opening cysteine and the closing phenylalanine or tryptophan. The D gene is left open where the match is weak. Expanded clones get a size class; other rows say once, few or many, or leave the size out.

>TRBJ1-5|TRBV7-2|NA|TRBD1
TGTGCCAGCAGCCAGACAGGGGCTCAGCCCCAGCATTTT
CASSQTGAQPQHF
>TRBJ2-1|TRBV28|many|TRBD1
TGTGCCAGCAGTAAACAGGGGGCGGACAATGAGCAGTTCTTC
CASSKQGADNEQFF
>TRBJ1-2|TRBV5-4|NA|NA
TGTGCCAGCAGCTTGGATAGGGCCGGGCGGAACACCTTC
CASSLDRAGRNTF
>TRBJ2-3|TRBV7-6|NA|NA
TGTGCCAGCAGCATTCCCCTCAAATCAGATACGCAGTATTTT
CASSIPLKSDTQYF
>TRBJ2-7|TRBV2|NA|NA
TGTGCCAGCAGGGCCGGGAGCTCCTACGAGCAGTACTTC
CASRAGSSYEQYF
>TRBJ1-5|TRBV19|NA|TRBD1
TGTGCCAGTAGTTCCCGCCCCGGACAGGGCGTAGGTCAGCCCCAGCATTTT
CASSSRPGQGVGQPQHF
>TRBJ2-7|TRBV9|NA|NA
TGTGCCAGCAGCCCCGGGACGGCCCCCTACGAGCAGTACTTC
CASSPGTAPYEQYF
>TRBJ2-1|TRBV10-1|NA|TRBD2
TGCGCCAGCAGTGAGTCGGTAGCGGGAGGGAATGAGCAGTTCTTC
CASSESVAGGNEQFF
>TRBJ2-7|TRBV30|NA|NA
TGTGCCTGGAGTGTATGGGGGATGGGCTACGAGCAGTACTTC
CAWSVWGMGYEQYF
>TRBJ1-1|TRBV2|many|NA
TGTGCCAGCAGTGTGGCCAGGGGCGAGGAAGCTTTCTTT
CASSVARGEEAFF
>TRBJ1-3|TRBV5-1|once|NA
TGCGCCAGCAGCATAGGACAGAATTCCAACACCATATATTTT
CASSIGQNSNTIYF
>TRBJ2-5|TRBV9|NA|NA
TGTGCCAGCAGCGTAGCTTGGGGGCGGGGGCAAGAGACCCAGTACTTC
CASSVAWGRGQETQYF
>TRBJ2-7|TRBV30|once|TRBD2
TGTGCCTGGAGACATCCGGGACTAGCGGGAGCAACGTCCTACGAGCAGTACTTC
CAWRHPGLAGATSYEQYF
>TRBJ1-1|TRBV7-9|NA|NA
TGTGCCAGCAGCTTAAAGGGACAATCGAACACTGAAGCTTTCTTT
CASSLKGQSNTEAFF
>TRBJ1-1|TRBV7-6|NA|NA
TGTGCCAGCAGCTTAGGTCAGAACACTGAAGCTTTCTTT
CASSLGQNTEAFF
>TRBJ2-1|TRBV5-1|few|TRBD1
TGCGCCAGCAGCTTCGGGGACAGGGACTCAGGCGAGCAGTTCTTC
CASSFGDRDSGEQFF
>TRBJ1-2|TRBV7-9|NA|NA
TGTGCCAGCAGCCCAACGGGAGAACGATTC
CASSPTGERF
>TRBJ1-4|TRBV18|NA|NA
TGTGCCAGCTCACCTTTTGCAGGCAATAAGGAAAAACTGTTTTTT
CASSPFAGNKEKLFF
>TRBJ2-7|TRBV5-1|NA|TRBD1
TGCGCCAGCAGCGTCGCAACCTCACAGGGGAGAGAGCAGTACTTC
CASSVATSQGREQYF
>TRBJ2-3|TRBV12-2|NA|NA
TGTGCAAGGGGGCCGGGACTAGCGGGAGGGCGAACTAGCACAGATACGCAGTATTTT
CARGPGLAGGRTSTDTQYF